One sample yielded the 11 T cell receptor beta chains listed below, sequenced in a study of blood T cells in healthy people across ages. Together with a sample-barcoded 5' primer, a J-beta primer mix was included in a second PCR lasting about 7 to 11 cycles. TCRdb redid the calling of the 5' RACE reads with MiXCR, one entry per CDR3 protein. The sample comprises 1,500,000 or so distinct CDR3 sequences, less than 45% of which are singletons, and 4% rests with the top ten. The sequenced sample consisted of blood. The receptors were sampled from a woman younger than 30 in good health.

The V gene is TRBV20-1, the J gene TRBJ2-1; 14 positions match TRBD2. The DNA matches TRBJ2-7 better at its end, which makes the J call doubtful. The CDR3 consists of 16 residues. Germline assignment: CDR1 DFQATT and CDR2 SNEGSKA (reference sequence). CDR3 loop: CSARAGTSGSYNEQYF. The CDR3 nucleotides read TGCAGTGCTAGGGCCGGGACTAGCGGGAGTTACAATGAGCAGTACTTC.

The J gene is TRBJ1-1, the V gene TRBV29-1, with TRBD1 as a possible D gene (5 bases). Trimming stripped 3 bases from V and 4 bases from J, with 15 bases between. The CDR3 is 14 residues long. Per the germline V gene, CDR1 is SQVTM and CDR2 is ANQGSEA. CDR3 in DNA: TGCAGCGTTGAGGGCAGGGCAGTGCGCACTGAAGCTTTCTTT. This codes for CSVEGRAVRTEAFF. The full variable domain, in which reference TRBV29-1 and TRBJ1-1 provide the parts outside the CDR3, is SAVISQKPSRDICQRGTSLTIQCQVDSQVTMMFWYRQQPGQSLTLIATANQGSEATYESGFVIDKFPISRPNLTFSTLTVSNMSPEDSSIYLCSVEGRAVRTEAFFGQGTRLTVV.

This clonotype is a singleton in its sample. The chain employs TRBV28 and TRBJ1-5, with TRBD1 as a possible D gene (5 bases). The CDR3 totals 15 residues. Germline values: CDR1 MDHEN, CDR2 SYDVKM. The germline V and J ends were trimmed by 8 bases and 6 bases, with 20 bases remaining between them. The CDR3 spells CASRIGGWETQPQHF. The CDR3 DNA is TGTGCCAGCCGGATTGGGGGATGGGAAACTCAGCCCCAGCATTTT.

J is TRBJ2-5 and V is TRBV20-1, with 10 bases identical to TRBD2. CDR1 DFQATT and CDR2 SNEGSKA come from the germline V gene (reference sequence). The CDR3 extends over 17 amino acids. V dropped 4 bases and J dropped 5; count of bases not matched to a gene: 16. CDR3 protein: CSAKLGLAGGIRETQYF. Here the CDR3 DNA reads TGCAGTGCTAAACTCGGGTTAGCGGGGGGCATTCGGGAGACCCAGTACTTC.

Ten or more counts support this clonotype. The J gene is TRBJ2-3, the V gene TRBV5-1; possible D gene TRBD1, 5 bases. Trimming removed 4 bases from V and 2 bases from J, with 8 bases in between. Germline V gives CDR1 SGHRS, CDR2 YFSETQ. The CDR3 length is 13 residues. DNA for the CDR3: TGCGCCAGCAGCGAGGACAACACAGATACGCAGTATTTT. This translates into CASSEDNTDTQYF.

There are a few counts of this clonotype. The V call is TRBV5-1, the J call TRBJ2-2, with D maybe TRBD1 (5 bases). Trimming cost V 1 base and J 5 bases, with 9 bases left between them. Germline CDR1 and CDR2: SGHRS and YFSETQ. The CDR3 runs to 14 residues. CDR3 amino acids: CASSLTGQTGELFF. CDR3 nucleotides: TGCGCCAGCAGCTTGACAGGTCAAACCGGGGAGCTGTTTTTT.

This clonotype was found a few times. The chain is built from TRBV6-6 and TRBJ2-5, with 10 bases that match TRBD2. CDR3 size: 14 residues. Germline V gives CDR1 MNHNY, CDR2 SVGAGI (reference sequence). V shed 2 bases and J 3 bases; nucleotides not matched to a gene: 0. The CDR3 DNA reads TGTGCCAGCAGTTACGGACTAGCGGAAGAGACCCAGTACTTC. This translates into CASSYGLAEETQYF.

V is TRBV4-1 and J is TRBJ1-6; D is unresolved. V lost 0 bases, J lost 0 bases, and 6 bases lay in between. This CDR3 region has 16 residues. Germline lookup yields CDR1 MGHRA and CDR2 YSYEKL. This CDR3 is CASSQEEASYNSPLHF. CDR3 nucleotides: TGCGCCAGCAGCCAAGAAGAAGCCTCCTATAATTCACCCCTCCACTTT.

The V gene is TRBV2, the J gene TRBJ1-3, with D perhaps TRBD1 (5 bases). V was shortened by 5 bases and J by 8 bases, with 22 bases between the two germline ends. In germline, CDR1 is SNHLY, CDR2 FYNNEI. The CDR3 length is 16 residues. The CDR3 reads CASSNYRASTGDTIYF. CDR3 nucleotides: TGTGCCAGCAGTAACTACCGGGCCTCGACGGGGGACACCATATATTTT.

V and J are TRBV14 and TRBJ2-5; D call uncertain. Germline CDR1 and CDR2: SGHDN and FVKESK. The CDR3 contains 12 residues. V shed 1 base and J shed 7 bases, with 7 bases lying between them. CDR3 sequence: CASSQVSGTQYF. Here the CDR3 DNA reads TGTGCCAGCAGCCAAGTATCGGGGACCCAGTACTTC.

This clonotype was found a few times. The gene calls are TRBV2 and TRBJ2-7; the D gene is possibly TRBD1 (6 bases). The V end was cut by 6 bases, the J end by 0 bases, with 12 bases between. This CDR3 has 14 residues. Germline V CDR1 and CDR2: SNHLY, FYNNEI. CDR3 sequence reads: CASRLTGPSYEQYF. Written as DNA, the CDR3 is TGTGCCAGCAGACTGACAGGACCCTCCTACGAGCAGTACTTC.